A selection of T cell receptor beta chains follows, all from one sample in a study of metastatic and nonmetastatic thyroid tumors. TCRdb re-analyzed the PCR reads using MiXCR. The table includes around 38,000 clones, 28% detected once. The material sequenced was blood. The receptor set was obtained from a male donor with papillary thyroid cancer or a benign thyroid nodule (not recorded which). Some clones in this sample may be carry-over from other donors' samples. Each CDR3 is given with its conserved first and last residue. D genes are given only for firm matches. Size tells how often a clone was seen (once, few, many) or the class of an expanded clone, and some rows leave it out.

D	J	V	size	DNA	CDR3
NA	TRBJ1-2	TRBV6-1	NA	TGTGCCAGCAGCCACGGGGGCTATGGCTACACCTTC	CASSHGGYGYTF
NA	TRBJ1-1	TRBV6-1	NA	TGTGCCAGCAGTACATGGAGGACTGAAGCTTTCTTT	CASSTWRTEAFF
NA	TRBJ1-1	TRBV12-3/TRBV12-4	few	TGTGCCAGCGCATGGCGGGGGGGCGGGACTGCAGCTTTCTTT	CASAWRGGGTAAFF
NA	TRBJ2-6	TRBV10-2	many	TGCGCCACCGGAGCTGGTACGAGCCCTGGGGCCAACGTCCTGACTTTC	CATGAGTSPGANVLTF
NA	TRBJ1-1	TRBV20-1	many	TGCAGTGCTAGCAAGATCCGACCGGCTGTTGGGTTTCTCTTCCGGACTGAAGCTTTCTTT	CSASKIRPAVGFLFRTEAFF
TRBD1	TRBJ2-1	TRBV6-1	few	TGTGCCAGCAGCTCCGGGACAGGAAAGGGCTATGAGCAGTTCTTC	CASSSGTGKGYEQFF
NA	TRBJ2-7	TRBV15	NA	TGTGCCACCAGCAGCCGAGGTGGGCACGAGCAGTACTTC	CATSSRGGHEQYF
NA	TRBJ2-7	TRBV6-5	few	TGTGCCAGCAGTTTACAAGATAGCGGAACCTACGAGCAGTACTTC	CASSLQDSGTYEQYF
TRBD1	TRBJ1-2	TRBV7-6	many	TGTGCCAGCAGCTCTGCGCCGGGACAGTTTTTGGGCTACACCTTC	CASSSAPGQFLGYTF
NA	TRBJ1-4	TRBV2	NA	TGTGCCAGCAACAGTGATGAGGAAAAACAGTTTTTT	CASNSDEEKQFF
NA	TRBJ1-2	TRBV11-2	NA	TGTGCCAGCAGCTTAGATCAGGGAGGGCTCTATGGCTACACCTTC	CASSLDQGGLYGYTF
TRBD2	TRBJ2-1	TRBV15	few	TGTGCCACCAGCAGAGATCGAGGGCTAGCGGGACAGAATGAGCAGTTCTTC	CATSRDRGLAGQNEQFF
NA	TRBJ1-5	TRBV20-1	many	TGCAGTGCTAGAGAAGCACCGGATCAGCCCCAGCATTTT	CSAREAPDQPQHF
TRBD1	TRBJ2-2	TRBV6-1	few	TGTGCCAGCATCCTTGGGACAGGGGACCCCACCTGGGAGCTGTTTTTT	CASILGTGDPTWELFF
TRBD2	TRBJ2-7	TRBV20-1	medium-sized	TGCAGTGCCGAACTAGCGGTTGGGGAGCAGTACTTC	CSAELAVGEQYF
TRBD2	TRBJ2-1	TRBV28	NA	TGTGCCAGCAGTTTGAGGACTAGCGGGAACAATGAGCAGTTCTTC	CASSLRTSGNNEQFF
NA	TRBJ2-7	TRBV11-3	NA	TGTGCCAGCAGCTTAGCAGGGAGAACCTACGAGCAGTACTTC	CASSLAGRTYEQYF
NA	TRBJ2-7	TRBV15	few	TGTGCCACCAGCAGAGATGTGTTCGCAGGGGTAGGTGGCGAGCAGTACTTC	CATSRDVFAGVGGEQYF
NA	TRBJ1-2	TRBV29-1	many	TGCAGCGTTGAAAGGGGGTCCTACTATGGCTACACCTTC	CSVERGSYYGYTF
TRBD1	TRBJ2-7	TRBV12-3/TRBV12-4	medium-sized	TGTGCCAGCAGCCTCACGGGACAGGAGTCCTACGAGCAGTACTTC	CASSLTGQESYEQYF
NA	TRBJ2-7	TRBV28	few	TGTGCCAGCAAAGGAGGTATCGGGAGCGACGAGCAGTACTTC	CASKGGIGSDEQYF
TRBD1	TRBJ2-2	TRBV3-1	NA	TGTGCCAGCAGCCAACCGGGACAGGGAAACACCGGGGAGCTGTTTTTT	CASSQPGQGNTGELFF
NA	TRBJ1-2	TRBV5-1	NA	TGCGCCAGCAGCTTGGGGCCAGACACTAACTATGGCTACACCTTC	CASSLGPDTNYGYTF
NA	TRBJ2-3	TRBV5-1	many	TGCGCCAGCAGCTTGGGGGACAGCACAGATACGCAGTATTTT	CASSLGDSTDTQYF
NA	TRBJ1-2	TRBV12-3/TRBV12-4	NA	TGTGCCAGCAGTCCCGGAGTTAGTCATATAACTAACTATGGCTACACCTTC	CASSPGVSHITNYGYTF
NA	TRBJ2-3	TRBV24-1	many	TGTGCCACCAGTGATTTGTCGACGAGCGGATACACAGATACGCAGTATTTT	CATSDLSTSGYTDTQYF
TRBD1	TRBJ2-5	TRBV7-3	many	TGTGCCAGCAGCCCCCGGACAGGGACGGGGGTGGAGACCCAGTACTTC	CASSPRTGTGVETQYF
NA	TRBJ1-2	TRBV5-6	NA	TGTGCCAGCAGCCTGGCGTGTGGGACAACAGGCTACACCTTC	CASSLACGTTGYTF
NA	TRBJ2-1	TRBV20-1	many	TGCAGTGCTAGATCAGGGGGGTACAATGAGCAGTTCTTC	CSARSGGYNEQFF
NA	TRBJ1-1	TRBV20-1	NA	TGCAGTGCTAGTCAAGGGGGTAGGAACACTGAAGCTTTCTTT	CSASQGGRNTEAFF
NA	TRBJ2-1	TRBV11-1	once	TGTGCCAGCAGCTCCCGGACCGGGGTCGCCTACAATGAGCAGTTCTTC	CASSSRTGVAYNEQFF
TRBD2	TRBJ2-1	TRBV10-2	many	TGCGCCAGCAGTGACGATAGAGCGGGGGGGCGGAATGAGCAGTTCTTC	CASSDDRAGGRNEQFF
NA	TRBJ2-3	TRBV11-2	NA	TGTGCCAGCAGCTTATACGAGCGGAGCTCTAGCACAGATTCGCAGTATTTT	CASSLYERSSSTDSQYF
TRBD1	TRBJ1-2	TRBV4-1	medium-sized	TGCGCCAGCAGCCAAGGGACAGGAACTTATGGCTACACCTTC	CASSQGTGTYGYTF
NA	TRBJ2-1	TRBV5-4	many	TGTGCCAGCAGCTTGGGCGGTCCGAGCTCCTACAATGAGCAGTTCTTC	CASSLGGPSSYNEQFF
NA	TRBJ1-6	TRBV9	many	TGTGCCAGCAGCGTAGACCAGGGATCACCCCTCCACTTT	CASSVDQGSPLHF
TRBD1	TRBJ2-7	TRBV5-1	NA	TGCGCCAGCATCCTGGGACAGGACGAGCAGTACTTC	CASILGQDEQYF
NA	TRBJ1-5	TRBV27	many	TGTGCCAGCAGTTTATCCACAGTGCAGCCCCAGCATTTT	CASSLSTVQPQHF
NA	TRBJ1-2	TRBV19	many	TGTGCCAGTAAGATGTTACACTCTGCGACTGACTCAAACTATGGCTACACCTTC	CASKMLHSATDSNYGYTF
NA	TRBJ1-5	TRBV28	NA	TGTGCCTCGATAAAAGGGGACGTCCTCTATATCAATCAGCCCCAGCATTTT	CASIKGDVLYINQPQHF
NA	TRBJ2-5	TRBV29-1	many	TGCAGCGTTGAAGGCGGGGAGGTCCAAGAGACCCAGTACTTC	CSVEGGEVQETQYF
NA	TRBJ2-6	TRBV28	NA	TGTGCCAGCAGCCTCGATTGTTCTGGGGCCAACGTCCTTACTTTC	CASSLDCSGANVLTF
NA	TRBJ2-7	TRBV2	NA	TGTGCCAGCAGGGATTATGAACACGCCTACGAGCAGTACTTC	CASRDYEHAYEQYF
NA	TRBJ2-7	TRBV7-9	NA	TGTGCCAGCAGCTCTCGACAAAGCTCCTACGAGCAGTACTTC	CASSSRQSSYEQYF
NA	TRBJ2-7	TRBV3-1	NA	TGTGCCAGCAGTTATGGCAGTTTCTACGAGCAGTACTTC	CASSYGSFYEQYF
TRBD2	TRBJ2-7	TRBV7-8	NA	TGTGCCAGCAGCTTAGCGCCACTAGCGGGATCGGACGAGCAGTACTTC	CASSLAPLAGSDEQYF
NA	TRBJ2-1	TRBV6-1	once	TGTGCCAGCGCCGCGCGGCTTTTCATTGAGCAGTTCTTC	CASAARLFIEQFF
TRBD2	TRBJ2-7	TRBV6-1	medium-sized	TGTGCCAGCATTCGAGCGGGAGGTCTAGGCTCCTACGAGCAGTACTTC	CASIRAGGLGSYEQYF
NA	TRBJ1-4	TRBV5-1	many	TGCGCCAGCAGCTTGGTTGCAGGGGCAACTAATGAAAAACTGTTTTTT	CASSLVAGATNEKLFF
TRBD1	TRBJ1-1	TRBV5-1	NA	TGCGCCAGCAGCTCGGTCACCGGGACAGGCAGCATGATCACTGAAGCTTTCTTT	CASSSVTGTGSMITEAFF
TRBD2	TRBJ2-7	TRBV4-2	medium-sized	TGTGCCAGCAGCCAAGTATTGGGACTAGCGGGCGAGCAGTACTTC	CASSQVLGLAGEQYF
NA	TRBJ2-1	TRBV7-9	few	TGTGCCAGCAGCTTCGAGCGGGAGCAGTTCTTC	CASSFEREQFF
TRBD2	TRBJ2-7	TRBV5-1	medium-sized	TGCGCCAGCAGCACGGGACTAGAAGCTTTCTACGAGCAGTACTTC	CASSTGLEAFYEQYF
TRBD2	TRBJ2-3	TRBV11-1	few	TGTGCCAGCAGCTCATTGACTAGCGGAGGGGGGACAGATACGCAGTATTTT	CASSSLTSGGGTDTQYF
NA	TRBJ1-1	TRBV20-1	many	TGCAGTGCTACAGCCGGTCCCACTGAAGCTTTCTTT	CSATAGPTEAFF
NA	TRBJ1-2	TRBV6-5	NA	TGTGCCAGCAGTTCCCCCGCCTCCTACAGGAAGCCCGTCTACACCTTC	CASSSPASYRKPVYTF